A single sample gave rise to the 6 T cell receptor beta chains below, sequenced in a study of CD8 T cells in Susac syndrome. The RNA, about 0.45 to 1 ug, was put through reverse transcription using random hexamers. TCRdb recomputed calls from the immunoSEQ multiplex PCR reads with MiXCR, one row per CDR3 protein. The sample has some 150,000 distinct CDR3 sequences, around 93% seen once. Sample: CD4+ T cells from PBMCs. The receptors stem from a human donor with Susac syndrome.

This sequence joins TRBV7-2 and TRBJ1-1; a weak D match, TRBD1 (5 bases). CDR3 length equals 13 residues. V lost 5 bases to trimming and J lost 8 bases, with 15 bases between them. The germline gives CDR1 SGHTA, CDR2 FQGNSA. The CDR3 loop reads CASSPAGHKEAFF. The CDR3 bases are TGTGCCAGCAGCCCAGCAGGGCATAAAGAAGCTTTCTTT.

J is TRBJ2-1 and V is TRBV4-2, with 10 bases identical to TRBD2. The CDR3 runs 21 residues. V lost 3 bases and J lost 0; bases outside the gene matches: 17. The germline V gene has CDR1 LGHNA and CDR2 YNFKEQ. CDR3: CASSHPQGFSGRTSSYNEQFF. For the CDR3, the DNA is TGTGCCAGCAGCCACCCCCAAGGATTTAGCGGGAGGACAAGCTCCTACAATGAGCAGTTCTTC.

This chain joins TRBV30 and TRBJ1-1, with D perhaps TRBD1 (6 bases). V lost 3 bases and J lost 0, with 14 bases in between. Germline V gene sequence: CDR1 GTSNPN, CDR2 SVGIG (reference sequence). The CDR3 has 15 amino acids. The CDR3 protein is CAWSPDRPMNTEAFF. The DNA of the CDR3 is TGTGCCTGGAGCCCGGACAGACCTATGAACACTGAAGCTTTCTTT.

V usage is TRBV20-1 and J usage is TRBJ1-2; D is undetermined. This CDR3 has 12 amino acids. The ends were cut back, 3 bases at V and 4 bases at J, with 9 bases in the middle. The germline V gene has CDR1 DFQATT and CDR2 SNEGSKA (reference sequence). The CDR3 protein is CSASGSLYGYTF. The CDR3 region has the DNA TGCAGTGCTAGCGGCAGCCTCTATGGCTACACCTTC.

This chain connects TRBV4-1 to TRBJ1-5; no reliable D call. Germline V CDR1 and CDR2: MGHRA, YSYEKL. Trimming pared 1 base from V and 0 bases from J, leaving 13 bases between. This CDR3 has 17 amino acids. The CDR3 reads CASSQGALTYSNQPQHF. In nucleotides, the CDR3 is TGCGCCAGCAGCCAAGGAGCCCTTACTTATAGCAATCAGCCCCAGCATTTT.

The chain couples TRBV20-1 to TRBJ2-1; the match to TRBD2 covers 10 bases. J lost 8 bases, V lost 3 bases, and 10 bases had no gene match. CDR3 size: 15 residues. The germline V gene encodes CDR1 DFQATT and CDR2 SNEGSKA (reference sequence). Written as DNA, the CDR3 is TGCAGTGCTAGTGACCTAGCGGGAGCCGGTGATGAGCAGTTCTTC. It specifies CSASDLAGAGDEQFF.